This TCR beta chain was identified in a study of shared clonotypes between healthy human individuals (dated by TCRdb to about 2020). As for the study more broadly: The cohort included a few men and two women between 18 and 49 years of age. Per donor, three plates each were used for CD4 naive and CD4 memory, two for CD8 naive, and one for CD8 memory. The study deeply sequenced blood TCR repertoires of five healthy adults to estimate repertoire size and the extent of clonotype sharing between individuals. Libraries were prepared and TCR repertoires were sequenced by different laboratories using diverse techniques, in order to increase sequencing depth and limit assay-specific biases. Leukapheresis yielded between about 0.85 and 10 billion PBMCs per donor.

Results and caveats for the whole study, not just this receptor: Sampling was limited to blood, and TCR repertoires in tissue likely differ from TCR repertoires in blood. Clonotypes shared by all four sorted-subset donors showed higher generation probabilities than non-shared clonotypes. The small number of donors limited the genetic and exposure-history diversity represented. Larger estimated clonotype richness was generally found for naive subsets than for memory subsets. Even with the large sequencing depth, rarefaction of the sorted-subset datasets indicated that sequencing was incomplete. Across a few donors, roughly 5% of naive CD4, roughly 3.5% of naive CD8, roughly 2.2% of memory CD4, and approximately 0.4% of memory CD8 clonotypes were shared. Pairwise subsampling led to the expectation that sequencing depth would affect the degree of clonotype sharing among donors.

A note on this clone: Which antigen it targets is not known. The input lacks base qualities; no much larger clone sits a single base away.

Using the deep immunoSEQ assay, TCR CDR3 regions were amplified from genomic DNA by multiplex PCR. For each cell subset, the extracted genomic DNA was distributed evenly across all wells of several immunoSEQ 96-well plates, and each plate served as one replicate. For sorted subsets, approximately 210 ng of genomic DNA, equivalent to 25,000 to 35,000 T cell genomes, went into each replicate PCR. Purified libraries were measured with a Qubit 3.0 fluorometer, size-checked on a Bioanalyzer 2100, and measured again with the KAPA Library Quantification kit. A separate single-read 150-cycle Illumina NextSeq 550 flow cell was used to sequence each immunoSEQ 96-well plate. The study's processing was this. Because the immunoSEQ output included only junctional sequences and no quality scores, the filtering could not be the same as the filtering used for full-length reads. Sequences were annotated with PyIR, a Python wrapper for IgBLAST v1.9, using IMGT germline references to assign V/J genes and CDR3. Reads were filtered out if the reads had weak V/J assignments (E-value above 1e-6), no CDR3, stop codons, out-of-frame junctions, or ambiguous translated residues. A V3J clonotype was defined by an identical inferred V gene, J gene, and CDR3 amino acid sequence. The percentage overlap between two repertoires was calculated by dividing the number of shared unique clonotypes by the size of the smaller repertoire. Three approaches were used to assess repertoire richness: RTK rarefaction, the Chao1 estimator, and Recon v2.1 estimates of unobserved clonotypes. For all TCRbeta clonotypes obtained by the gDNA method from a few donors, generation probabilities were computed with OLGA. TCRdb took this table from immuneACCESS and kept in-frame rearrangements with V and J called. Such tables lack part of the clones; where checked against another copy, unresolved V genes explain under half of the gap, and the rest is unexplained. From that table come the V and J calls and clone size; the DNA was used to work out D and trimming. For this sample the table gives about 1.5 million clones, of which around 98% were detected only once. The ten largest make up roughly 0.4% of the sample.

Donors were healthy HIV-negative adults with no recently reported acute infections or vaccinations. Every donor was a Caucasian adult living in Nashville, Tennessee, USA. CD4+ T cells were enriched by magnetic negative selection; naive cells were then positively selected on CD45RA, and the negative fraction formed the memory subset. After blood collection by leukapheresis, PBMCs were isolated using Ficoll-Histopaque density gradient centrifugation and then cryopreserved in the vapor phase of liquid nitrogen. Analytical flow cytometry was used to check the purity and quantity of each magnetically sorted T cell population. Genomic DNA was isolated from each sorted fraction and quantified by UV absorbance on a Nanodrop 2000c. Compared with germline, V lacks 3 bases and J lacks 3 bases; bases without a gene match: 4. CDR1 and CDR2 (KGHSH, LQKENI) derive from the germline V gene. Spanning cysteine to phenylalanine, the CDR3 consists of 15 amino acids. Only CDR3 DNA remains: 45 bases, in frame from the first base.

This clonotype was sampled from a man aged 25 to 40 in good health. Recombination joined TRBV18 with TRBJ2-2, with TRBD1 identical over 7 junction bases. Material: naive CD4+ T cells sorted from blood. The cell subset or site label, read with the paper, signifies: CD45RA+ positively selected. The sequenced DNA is TGTGCCAGCTCACCGGGGGACAGTTACACCGGGGAGCTGTTTTTT. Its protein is CASSPGDSYTGELFF.